This record looks at one TCR beta chain sequence and its context. This sample stems from a study of blood T cell repertoires in COVID-19. Study-level background: Collection of acute and convalescent COVID-19 samples took place in the United States, Italy and Spain.

This table comes from immunoSEQ multiplex PCR, and its TCRdb copy is limited to in-frame clones, with some not included. Seen here are 110,000 to 150,000 clones, over 80% observed once, and the top ten hold about 10%. Clinical history reported by participants formed the basis on which cohorts were assigned. Resolution of symptoms, clearance, or two negative PCRs was present in recovered Cohort 3 donors. The sample comprised PBMCs or T cells enriched from blood (not recorded which). This sequence was found in a man aged 55-75 years who had recovered from COVID-19.

The chain's CDR3 is CAWGSTGELFF. For the CDR3, the DNA is TGTGCCTGGGGGTCGACCGGGGAGCTGTTTTTT. V and J are TRBV30 and TRBJ2-2; no clear D. This CDR3 has 11 residues. The V end was cut by 5 bases, the J end by 5 bases, with 6 bases between. From germline, CDR1 is GTSNPN and CDR2 SVGIG (reference sequence).